This record looks at one T cell receptor beta chain sequence and its context. What this receptor recognizes is not known. Within one base of it there is no much larger clone, and no base qualities were kept. From a lookup of the germline V gene, CDR1 and CDR2 are SQVTM and ANQGSEA. Taken from cysteine to phenylalanine, the CDR3 has 13 residues. The DNA shown is the 39-base CDR3, in frame from base 1. V ends up 3 bases short and J 7 bases short, with an unmatched junction base count of 5. The data were taken from a study of blood T cell repertoires in COVID-19 (dated by TCRdb to the early 2020s). In the study overall: Samples from collaborators originated in the United States, Italy and Spain and spanned both the acute and convalescent phases of COVID-19. Subjects who had been exposed to COVID-19, were actively infected with it, or had recovered from it provided the deeply sampled blood TCRbeta repertoires that made up the dataset. The sample metadata nearly always contained a de-identified subject ID, COVID-19 status, age in years and sex. HLA class I and class II types, where available, came from metadata supplied by the sample provider rather than from assay-based typing. The repertoires were released in a freely available public database meant as a resource for research on the immune response to SARS-CoV-2. The samples were drawn from the first 160 participants of the ongoing ImmuneRACE study and from 1,254 subjects provided by 6 global collaborators. The prospective study material was composed of cDNA or gDNA derived from T cells, B-cell-depleted T cells, or PBMCs. The study at large found these results: The amount of clinical and demographic metadata varied by source and participant and was provided uncurated.

Participants in the prospective study were enrolled through a virtual design, were aged about 18 to 100 years, and lived in roughly 24 United States geographic areas. Cohort assignment in the prospective study relied on participant-reported clinical history from a screening survey and a study questionnaire. Recovered participants in ImmuneRACE Cohort 3 were defined as having two consecutive negative NP/OP PCR tests, clearance from a healthcare professional, or resolution of symptoms. Mobile phlebotomists in the prospective study collected whole blood, serum and a nasopharyngeal or oropharyngeal swab from every participant. Participants in the prospective study had the option to provide additional blood draws and questionnaires over an approximately 2-month period. Before DNA extraction, blood samples from the prospective study were shipped at room temperature or frozen. TCRbeta CDR3 regions were amplified from genomic DNA using the immunoSEQ Assay, a bias-controlled multiplex PCR. The original pipeline was this. Within the assay, amplification of reference gene primers was used to estimate how many nucleated cells each sample contained. To quantify the absolute abundance of each unique TCRbeta CDR3 rearrangement, sequence reads were collapsed and filtered. For each sample, productive Simpson clonality was calculated by taking the square root of Simpson's diversity index across productive rearrangements. The clones in this table, taken by TCRdb from immuneACCESS, are in-frame only. Not every clone is retained; where verified, under half of the shortfall comes from an unresolved V gene, and the cause of the rest is unknown. V, J and clone size reflect that table, while D and trimming were determined from the DNA. The sample table records over 200,000 clones; less than 85% of these occur just once. The ten largest make up around 1.8% of the sample.

This clonotype was obtained from a man in his fifties or sixties who had recovered from COVID-19. The rearranged chain carries TRBV29-1 and TRBJ2-1; TRBD2 agrees with 8 junctional bases. Sequences were obtained from PBMCs or T cells enriched from blood (not recorded which). For the CDR3, the sequence is CSVETGRGNEQFF. The DNA reads as follows: TGCAGCGTTGAGACCGGGAGGGGAAATGAGCAGTTCTTC.